This TCR beta chain was identified in a study of blood T cell repertoires in COVID-19. Produced via immunoSEQ multiplex PCR; TCRdb's table is partial and in-frame only. This table holds more than 400,000 clones, around 90% found once. Per germline, CDR1 SNHLY and CDR2 FYNNEI. Losses at the gene ends were 5 bases for V and 1 base for J; bases not matched to a gene: 4. CDR3 size: 15 residues. The TCR comes from a woman aged 18 to 35 who had recovered from COVID-19. The sequencing sample was made of PBMCs or T cells enriched from blood (not recorded which). The genes are TRBV2 and TRBJ2-5; TRBD2 agrees at 10 bases. CDR3 region: CASSTSGVIQETQYF. CDR3 bases: TGTGCCAGCAGTACTAGCGGGGTTATCCAAGAGACCCAGTACTTC. The full variable domain, its missing parts supplied by reference TRBV2 and TRBJ2-5, is EPEVTQTPSHQVTQMGQEVILRCVPISNHLYFYWYRQILGQKVEFLVSFYNNEISEKSEIFDDQFSVERPDGSNFTLKIRSTKLEDSAMYFCASSTSGVIQETQYFGPGTRLLVL.